The T cell receptor beta chain under discussion was sequenced for a study of graft-versus-host responses after intestinal transplantation. This CDR3 has 13 residues. CDR1 and CDR2 from the germline V gene are SGHVS and FQNEAQ. Germline trimming cut 6 bases from V and 6 bases from J; bases unmatched to any gene: 6. On this clone itself: The antigen is unknown.

Profiling relied on immunoSEQ multiplex PCR, and the TCRdb table lists in-frame clones only, not all of them. The sample contains tens of thousands of clones, more than 80% of which appear only once. The chain is built from TRBV7-8 and TRBJ2-3; 7 bases map to TRBD1. This receptor was taken from a human donor who was the organ donor for an intestinal transplant. Sequenced material: unstimulated CD4+ T cells sorted from spleen or lymph node cells, taken before transplant. CDR3 loop: CASRLTGLDTQYF. The CDR3 DNA is TGTGCCAGCAGGTTGACAGGGCTCGATACGCAGTATTTT.